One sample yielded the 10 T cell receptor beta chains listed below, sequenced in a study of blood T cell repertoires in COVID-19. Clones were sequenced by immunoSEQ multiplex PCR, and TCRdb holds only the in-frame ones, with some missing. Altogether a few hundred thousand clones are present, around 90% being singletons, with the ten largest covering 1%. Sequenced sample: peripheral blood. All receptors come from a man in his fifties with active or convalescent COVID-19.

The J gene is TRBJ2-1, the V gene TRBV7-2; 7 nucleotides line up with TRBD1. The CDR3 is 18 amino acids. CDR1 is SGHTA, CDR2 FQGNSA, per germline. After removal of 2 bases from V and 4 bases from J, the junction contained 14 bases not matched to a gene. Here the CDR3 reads CASSLYGSGTVIYNEQFF. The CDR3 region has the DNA TGTGCCAGCAGCTTATATGGAAGTGGGACAGTGATATACAATGAGCAGTTCTTC.

CDR3 in DNA: TGTGCCAGCAGCACCGCCAGGGTCTACGAGCAGTACTTC. Translation: CASSTARVYEQYF. The chain uses TRBV7-8 and TRBJ2-7; possibly TRBD1 for D (5 bases). From germline, CDR1 is SGHVS and CDR2 FQNEAQ. This CDR3 is 13 amino acids long. The V and J ends lost 5 bases and 3 bases respectively, with 11 bases between them. The complete variable domain, with remaining parts taken from reference TRBV7-8 and TRBJ2-7, reads GAGVSQSPRYKVAKRGQDVALRCDPISGHVSLFWYQQALGQGPEFLTYFQNEAQLDKSGLPSDRFFAERPEGSVSTLKIQRTQQEDSAVYLCASSTARVYEQYFGPGTRLTVT.

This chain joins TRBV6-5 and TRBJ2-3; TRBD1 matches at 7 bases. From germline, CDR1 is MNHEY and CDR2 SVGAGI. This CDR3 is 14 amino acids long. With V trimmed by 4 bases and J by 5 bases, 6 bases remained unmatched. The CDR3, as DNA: TGTGCCAGCAGTTTGAAAGGGGGCAGAGATACGCAGTATTTT. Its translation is CASSLKGGRDTQYF.

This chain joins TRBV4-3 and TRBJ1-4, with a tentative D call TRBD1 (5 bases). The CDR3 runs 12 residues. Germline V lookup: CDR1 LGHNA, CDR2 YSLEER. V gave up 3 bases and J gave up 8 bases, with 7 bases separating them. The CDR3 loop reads CASSHGAEKLFF. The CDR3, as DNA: TGCGCCAGCAGCCATGGGGCCGAAAAACTGTTTTTT.

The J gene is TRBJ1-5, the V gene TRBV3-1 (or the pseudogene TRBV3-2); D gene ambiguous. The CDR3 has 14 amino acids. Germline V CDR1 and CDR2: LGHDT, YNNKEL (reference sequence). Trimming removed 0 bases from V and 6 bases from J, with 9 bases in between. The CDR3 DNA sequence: TGTGCCAGCAGCCAAGATATCACCGGTCAGCCCCAGCATTTT. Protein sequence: CASSQDITGQPQHF.

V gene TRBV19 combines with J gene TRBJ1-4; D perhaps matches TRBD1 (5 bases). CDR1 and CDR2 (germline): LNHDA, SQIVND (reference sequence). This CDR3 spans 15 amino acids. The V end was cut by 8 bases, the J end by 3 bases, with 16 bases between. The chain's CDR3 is CASASGGNANEKLFF. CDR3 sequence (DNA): TGTGCCAGTGCTTCGGGGGGGAATGCTAATGAAAAACTGTTTTTT. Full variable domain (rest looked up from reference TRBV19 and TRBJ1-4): DGGITQSPKYLFRKEGQNVTLSCEQNLNHDAMYWYRQDPGQGLRLIYYSQIVNDFQKGDIAEGYSVSREKKESFPLTVTSAQKNPTAFYLCASASGGNANEKLFFGSGTQLSVL.

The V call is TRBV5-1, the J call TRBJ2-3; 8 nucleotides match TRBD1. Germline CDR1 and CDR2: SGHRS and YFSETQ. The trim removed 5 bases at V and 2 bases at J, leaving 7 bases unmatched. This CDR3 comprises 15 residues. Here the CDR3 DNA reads TGCGCCAGCAGACATGGACAGGGATCCACAGATACGCAGTATTTT. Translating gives CASRHGQGSTDTQYF.

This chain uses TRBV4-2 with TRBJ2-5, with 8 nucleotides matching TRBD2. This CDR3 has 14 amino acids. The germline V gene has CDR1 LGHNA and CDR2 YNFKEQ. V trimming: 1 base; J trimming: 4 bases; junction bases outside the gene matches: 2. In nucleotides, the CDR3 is TGTGCCAGCAGCCAAGTCCGGGGGGGAGAGACCCAGTACTTC. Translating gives CASSQVRGGETQYF.

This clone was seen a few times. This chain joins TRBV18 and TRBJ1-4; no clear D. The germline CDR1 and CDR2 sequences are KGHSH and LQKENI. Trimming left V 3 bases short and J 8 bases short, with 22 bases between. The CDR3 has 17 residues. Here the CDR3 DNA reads TGTGCCAGCTCACCCACTACTATGACAAATTCGGGGGAAAAACTGTTTTTT. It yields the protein CASSPTTMTNSGEKLFF.

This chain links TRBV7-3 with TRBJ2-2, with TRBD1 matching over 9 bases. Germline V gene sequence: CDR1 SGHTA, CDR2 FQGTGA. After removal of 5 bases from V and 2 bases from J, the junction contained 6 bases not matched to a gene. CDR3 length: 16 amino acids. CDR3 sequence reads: CASSARDRVNTGELFF. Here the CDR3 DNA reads TGTGCCAGCAGCGCCCGGGACAGGGTTAACACCGGGGAGCTGTTTTTT.